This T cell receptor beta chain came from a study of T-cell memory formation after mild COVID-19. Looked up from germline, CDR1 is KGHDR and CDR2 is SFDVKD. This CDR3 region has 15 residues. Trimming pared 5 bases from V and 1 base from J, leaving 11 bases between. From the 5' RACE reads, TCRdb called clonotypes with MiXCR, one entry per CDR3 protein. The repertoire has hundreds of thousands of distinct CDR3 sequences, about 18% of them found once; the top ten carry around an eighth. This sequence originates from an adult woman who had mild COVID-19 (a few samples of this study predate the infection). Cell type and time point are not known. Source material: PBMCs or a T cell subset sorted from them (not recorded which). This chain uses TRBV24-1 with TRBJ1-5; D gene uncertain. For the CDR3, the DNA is TGTGCCACCAGTGGTCGGGGTTGGAGCAATCAGCCCCAGCATTTT. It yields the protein CATSGRGWSNQPQHF.